Below, 5 T cell receptor beta chains from the same sample are listed, as sequenced in a study of cytomegalovirus exposure and HLA in healthy donors. PCR primers comprised 60 Vbeta and 13 Jbeta primers. TCRdb's table, derived via immunoSEQ multiplex PCR, lists solely in-frame clones and lacks some. This table has 200,000 to 250,000 clones, more than 70% appearing once. Material: PBMCs. These receptor sequences come from a human donor in good health.

V is TRBV30 and J is TRBJ2-6; 9 bases align to TRBD1. Germline V gives CDR1 GTSNPN, CDR2 SVGIG (reference sequence). The CDR3 is made up of 17 amino acids. V lost 3 bases and J lost 4; bases outside the gene matches: 10. In DNA form, the CDR3 reads TGTGCCTGGAGAACGGACAGGGGAAGGGCCGGGGCCAACGTCCTGACTTTC. Encoded protein: CAWRTDRGRAGANVLTF.

CDR3 DNA: TGTGCCAGCAGCACCGGGACTAGCGGTCTTCTGTACAATGAGCAGTTCTTC. Translated: CASSTGTSGLLYNEQFF. The genes are TRBV2 and TRBJ2-1, with 11 bases aligning to TRBD2. The CDR3 length is 17 residues. J gave up 4 bases and V 6 bases, and 11 bases lay outside the gene matches. The germline V gene encodes CDR1 SNHLY and CDR2 FYNNEI.

This chain links TRBV13 with TRBJ2-2, with 11 bases lining up with TRBD2. The germline gives CDR1 PRHDT, CDR2 FYEKMQ (reference sequence). The V segment lost 5 bases and the J segment 3 bases; nucleotides outside the gene matches: 20. CDR3 length: 21 residues. The CDR3 loop reads CASSTTSTSGIEGRDTGELFF. The CDR3 region has the DNA TGTGCCAGCAGCACAACGTCGACTAGCGGGATAGAAGGGAGGGACACCGGGGAGCTGTTTTTT.

The rearrangement joins TRBV7-3 to TRBJ2-1, with 10 bases identical to TRBD1. Germline trimming cut 5 bases from V and 8 bases from J; bases unmatched to any gene: 12. The CDR3 contains 16 residues. CDR1 and CDR2 from the germline V gene are SGHTA and FQGTGA. The CDR3 region has the DNA TGTGCCAGCAGCCCAATAACCGGGACAGGGGAGGATGAGCAGTTCTTC. Its protein product is CASSPITGTGEDEQFF.

As for this clone: Mismatch with germline at one junction end may stem from a read error. This sequence joins TRBV7-6 and TRBJ2-1, with 8 positions matching TRBD2. The CDR3 consists of 17 residues. Germline V gene data show CDR1 as SGHVS and CDR2 as FNYEAQ. The CDR3 region is CVSSRGRGGSVSNEQFF. CDR3 DNA sequence: TGTGTCAGCAGCCGGGGACGGGGGGGATCGGTTAGCAATGAGCAGTTCTTC.